The 21 T cell receptor beta chains listed next were all sequenced from one sample in a study of blood T cell repertoires in COVID-19. Sequencing used immunoSEQ multiplex PCR; TCRdb keeps in-frame clones, though not all of them. The table lists a few hundred thousand clones, roughly nine tenths of them singletons. The sequenced sample was peripheral blood. The receptors derive from a middle-aged man with acute or convalescent COVID-19.

The rearrangement links TRBV6-5 to TRBJ2-7; 9 bases are a match to TRBD1. After removal of 6 bases from V and 1 base from J, the junction contained 7 bases not matched to a gene. The CDR3 covers 15 residues. CDR1 and CDR2 from the germline V gene are MNHEY and SVGAGI. The CDR3 DNA follows: TGTGCCAGCAGCGTGACAGGGGGTATGTCCTACGAGCAGTACTTC. Amino acid sequence: CASSVTGGMSYEQYF.

The chain links TRBV7-9 to TRBJ1-3, with D perhaps TRBD1 (6 bases). Germline V gene data show CDR1 as SEHNR and CDR2 as FQNEAQ (reference sequence). The CDR3 runs to 14 residues. Trimming took 5 bases from V and 4 from J, leaving 12 bases between them. The CDR3 here is CASSLQGGGNTIYF. The CDR3 DNA follows: TGTGCCAGCAGCCTACAGGGTGGCGGAAACACCATATATTTT.

The gene calls are TRBV4-2 and TRBJ2-2; TRBD2 matches at 7 bases. Trimming took 4 bases from V and 4 from J; bases not matched to a gene: 6. CDR3 length equals 15 residues. Germline values: CDR1 LGHNA, CDR2 YNFKEQ. For the CDR3, the DNA is TGTGCCAGCAGCCCGAGCGGGGTGGGCACCGGGGAGCTGTTTTTT. Translated, it gives CASSPSGVGTGELFF.

The chain links TRBV13 to TRBJ2-5, with TRBD2 matching 13 bases. The germline V gene encodes CDR1 PRHDT and CDR2 FYEKMQ (reference sequence). The J segment lost 2 bases and the V segment lost 5 bases, leaving 5 bases of the junction unmatched. The CDR3 runs 16 residues. The CDR3 DNA sequence: TGTGCCAGCAGCCTTCCGGGACTAGCGGGGCAAGAGACCCAGTACTTC. Its protein is CASSLPGLAGQETQYF.

J is TRBJ1-1 and V is TRBV7-8; D is uncertain. The CDR3 is 15 amino acids. Trimming left V 4 bases short and J 1 base short, with 13 bases between. Germline V lookup: CDR1 SGHVS, CDR2 FQNEAQ. The CDR3: CASSYGRLGNTEAFF. CDR3 DNA sequence: TGTGCCAGCAGCTACGGGAGACTGGGGAACACTGAAGCTTTCTTT.

J is TRBJ1-1 and V is TRBV4-1; D perhaps matches TRBD1 (6 bases). The germline V gene has CDR1 MGHRA and CDR2 YSYEKL. V shed 5 bases and J shed 8 bases, with 15 bases lying between them. The CDR3 loop spans 13 amino acids. DNA for the CDR3: TGCGCCAGCAGCTTCGCCCCGACAGGCGAAGCTTTCTTT. Translating it yields CASSFAPTGEAFF.

The CDR3 coding sequence is TGTGCCAGCAGCCCCCGGACTAGCGGGGAGTTAACCAATGAGCAGTTCTTC. It codes for CASSPRTSGELTNEQFF. This chain connects TRBV5-4 to TRBJ2-1; TRBD2 matches at 12 bases. V lost 4 bases, J lost 6 bases, and 11 bases stayed unmatched. The CDR3 spans 17 residues. CDR1 SGHNT and CDR2 YYREEE come from the germline V gene (reference sequence).

CDR3 region: CASSLLTGREKLFF. For the CDR3, the DNA is TGTGCCAGTAGTCTCCTAACAGGGCGTGAAAAACTGTTTTTT. The chain combines TRBV19 with TRBJ1-4, with D possibly being TRBD1 (6 bases). CDR1 is LNHDA, CDR2 SQIVND, per germline (reference sequence). The CDR3 is made up of 14 amino acids. Between the trimmed V and J ends, which lost 5 bases and 7 bases, there was a span of 14 bases.

The chain uses TRBV7-3 and TRBJ2-7, with a possible D match to TRBD1 (6 bases). CDR1 is SGHTA, CDR2 FQGTGA, per germline. The V end lost 5 bases, the J end lost 3 bases, and 11 bases lay between the germline ends. The CDR3 totals 13 residues. CDR3 bases: TGTGCCAGCAGCCCTGGACAGTTCTACGAGCAGTACTTC. Translating gives CASSPGQFYEQYF.

V is TRBV30 and J is TRBJ1-6; 8 bases line up with TRBD1. The J segment lost 7 bases and the V segment lost 4 bases, leaving 12 bases of the junction unmatched. Germline assignment: CDR1 GTSNPN and CDR2 SVGIG (reference sequence). The CDR3 spans 16 residues. As DNA, the CDR3 is TGTGCCTGGACCGTCGGACAGGGAATGTTCAATTCACCCCTCCACTTT. This gives the protein CAWTVGQGMFNSPLHF.

The chain is built from TRBV9 and TRBJ1-4, with no clear D. The CDR3 extends over 15 amino acids. Germline CDR1 reads SGDLS; CDR2 reads YYNGEE. The V end lost 0 bases, the J end lost 2 bases, and 8 bases lay between the germline ends. The CDR3 nucleotides read TGTGCCAGCAGCGTAGGGGCAGCTACTAATGAAAAACTGTTTTTT. Encoded protein: CASSVGAATNEKLFF.

V gene TRBV7-8 combines with J gene TRBJ2-2, with D possibly matching TRBD1 (6 bases). Between the trimmed V and J ends, which lost 11 bases and 0 bases, there was a span of 16 bases. The germline V gene has CDR1 SGHVS and CDR2 FQNEAQ. This CDR3 is built from 15 residues. The CDR3 sequence is CAFLPGQTNTGELFF. The CDR3 region has the DNA TGTGCCTTCCTACCGGGACAAACGAACACCGGGGAGCTGTTTTTT.

The chain has TRBV3-1 (or the pseudogene TRBV3-2) and TRBJ1-6; D might be TRBD1 (5 bases). Trimming shortened V by 5 bases and J by 10 bases, and 15 bases separated the two germline ends. The CDR3 totals 14 residues. Germline values: CDR1 LGHDT, CDR2 YNNKEL (reference sequence). CDR3 DNA: TGTGCCAGCAGCTCCCAGCAGGGAATATCACCCCTCCACTTT. Translation: CASSSQQGISPLHF.

The J gene is TRBJ1-5, the V gene TRBV2, with D possibly matching TRBD1 (6 bases). The V gene lost 8 bases and the J gene lost 7 bases, with 18 bases spanning the gap. CDR3 length equals 14 residues. Germline lookup yields CDR1 SNHLY and CDR2 FYNNEI. CDR3 nucleotide sequence: TGTGCCAGCGGCCGGAACAGGGACGGACAGCCCCAGCATTTT. Translation gives CASGRNRDGQPQHF.

The gene calls are TRBV7-3 and TRBJ2-2; D might be TRBD2 (6 bases). The CDR3 totals 16 residues. Trimming removed 1 base from V and 5 bases from J, with 14 bases in between. In germline, CDR1 is SGHTA, CDR2 FQGTGA. The DNA for the CDR3 is TGTGCCAGCAGCTTAAATCGGGGCGGGAATACCGGGGAGCTGTTTTTT. The encoded protein is CASSLNRGGNTGELFF.

As DNA, the CDR3 is TGTGCCAGCAGCCGATCAGGGGGGGGCTACACCTTC. Protein sequence: CASSRSGGGYTF. This rearrangement joins TRBV14 to TRBJ1-2; TRBD1 agrees at 7 bases. J lost 8 bases, V lost 4 bases, and 4 bases had no gene match. Germline V gives CDR1 SGHDN, CDR2 FVKESK. The CDR3 totals 12 residues.

The chain uses TRBV6-2 or TRBV6-3 and TRBJ2-1; 8 nucleotides align to TRBD1. Losses at the gene ends were 5 bases for V and 8 bases for J; bases not matched to a gene: 11. The germline V gene encodes CDR1 MNHEY and CDR2 SVGEGT. The CDR3 is made up of 15 amino acids. CDR3: CASSRAGGPQDEQFF. As DNA, the CDR3 is TGTGCCAGCAGTCGTGCAGGGGGCCCCCAGGATGAGCAGTTCTTC.

Notes on this clone: This sample also contains other DNA sequences that code for the same CDR3. This sequence joins TRBV27 and TRBJ1-1; no firm D call. The CDR3 sequence is 13 residues long. V lost 5 bases, J lost 3 bases, and 10 bases lay in between. Germline CDR1 MNHEY, CDR2 SMNVEV (reference sequence). Written as DNA, the CDR3 is TGTGCCAGCAGTCTTAACCGGGACACTGAAGCTTTCTTT. This encodes CASSLNRDTEAFF.

This clone has a handful of counts. For the CDR3, the DNA is TGTGCCAGCAGCCAAGTGGGACAGTATAATTCACCCCTCCACTTT. The encoded protein is CASSQVGQYNSPLHF. The rearrangement uses TRBV3-1 (or the pseudogene TRBV3-2) and TRBJ1-6, with TRBD1 matching 7 bases. Germline CDR1 is LGHDT and CDR2 is YNNKEL (reference sequence). This CDR3 comprises 15 residues. Trimming cost V 1 base and J 4 bases; bases outside gene matches: 1.

The chain couples TRBV5-5 to TRBJ1-5; 7 bases fit TRBD1. Germline V gene data show CDR1 as SGHKS and CDR2 as YYEKEE (reference sequence). Trimming removed 0 bases from V and 2 bases from J; junction bases left unmatched: 5. The CDR3 is 16 residues long. The CDR3 spells CASSLGLTGGNQPQHF. DNA for the CDR3: TGTGCCAGCAGCTTGGGCCTCACAGGGGGCAATCAGCCCCAGCATTTT.

The chain recombines TRBV6-2 or TRBV6-3 with TRBJ1-2; D ambiguous. The V gene's germline CDR1 is MNHEY and CDR2 SVGEGT. The CDR3 spans 15 residues. Trimming took 5 bases from V and 1 from J, leaving 14 bases between them. The CDR3 here is CASSTREEYNYGYTF. CDR3 nucleotides: TGTGCCAGCAGTACCCGGGAGGAGTATAACTATGGCTACACCTTC.